This is a list of T cell receptor beta chains from one sample in a study of Graves' ophthalmopathy and Graves' hyperthyroidism. TCRdb re-called the multiplex PCR reads through MiXCR, storing one row per CDR3 protein. The sample includes 350,000 or so distinct CDR3 sequences, about a sixth of them seen just once. The sequenced sample was peripheral blood. The receptors come from an adult man with Graves' ophthalmopathy. CDR3s leave out the opening cysteine and the closing phenylalanine or tryptophan.

v_gene	j_gene	CDR3aa
TRBV25-1	TRBJ2-7	ATADRDEQY
TRBV7-2	TRBJ2-5	ASSSTSGGSQETQY
TRBV6-5	TRBJ1-2	ASSYARTGSYGYT
TRBV20-1	TRBJ1-1	SARELGSSGAF
TRBV28	TRBJ1-1	ASSFIITEAF
TRBV29-1	TRBJ2-5	SARLAKETQY
TRBV12-3/TRBV12-4	TRBJ2-2	ASSRAGGSGELF
TRBV30	TRBJ2-7	AWRASGDHEQY
TRBV7-9	TRBJ2-5	ASSLVVRARETQY
TRBV4-1	TRBJ2-7	ASSQDDAGGTYEQY
TRBV12-3/TRBV12-4	TRBJ1-3	ASSRDRVAGNTIY
TRBV28	TRBJ2-7	ASSGREQY
TRBV6-2/TRBV6-3	TRBJ1-2	ASSCATAYGYI
TRBV12-3/TRBV12-4	TRBJ1-5	ASSRGGGPRQPQH
TRBV20-1	TRBJ1-5	SARSGRADDQPQH
TRBV12-3/TRBV12-4	TRBJ1-1	ASSLLTGRAEAF
TRBV30	TRBJ1-5	AWSPRGNQPQH
TRBV5-1	TRBJ1-5	ASSLSGGGNQPQH